Following are 20 T cell receptor beta chains from one sample sequenced in a study of CD8 T cells in ankylosing spondylitis. TCRdb called the 5' RACE reads again in MiXCR, with one record for every CDR3 protein. The sample gives under 150,000 distinct CDR3 sequences, roughly 9% of which show up once; 3.3% is in the top ten. Material: blood, either unsorted or a sorted T cell fraction (not recorded which). The receptors shown here come from a male donor with ankylosing spondylitis or in good health (not recorded which).

This chain links TRBV20-1 with TRBJ2-1; the match to TRBD2 covers 10 bases. CDR1 is DFQATT and CDR2 is SNEGSKA in the germline V gene (reference sequence). Trimming removed 6 bases from V and 6 bases from J; junction bases left unmatched: 5. The CDR3 consists of 13 residues. The DNA for the CDR3 is TGCAGTGCCGCTAGCGGGAGTTCCAATGAGCAGTTCTTC. It is translated as CSAASGSSNEQFF.

This clonotype was found many times. The rearrangement links TRBV5-1 to TRBJ1-3; D is unclear. V was cut by 0 bases and J by 0 bases, with 4 bases left in between. CDR1 SGHRS and CDR2 YFSETQ come from the germline V gene. CDR3 size: 14 residues. This CDR3 reads CASSLGISGNTIYF. The CDR3 DNA reads as TGCGCCAGCAGCTTGGGGATCTCTGGAAACACCATATATTTT.

This chain connects TRBV7-2 to TRBJ2-5, with 8 bases aligning to TRBD1. The CDR3 runs 16 residues. With V trimmed by 5 bases and J by 5 bases, 13 bases remained unmatched. Per germline, CDR1 SGHTA and CDR2 FQGNSA. The CDR3 bases are TGTGCCAGCAGCAGCATGAGTTCAGGGGGCAGGGAGACCCAGTACTTC. The encoded protein is CASSSMSSGGRETQYF.

This clonotype was seen many times. The gene calls are TRBV7-8 and TRBJ2-7, with D uncertain. The CDR3 is made up of 15 amino acids. Trimming cost V 2 bases and J 2 bases, with 13 bases left between them. Germline V lookup: CDR1 SGHVS, CDR2 FQNEAQ. This chain's CDR3 is CASSLTVGPTYEQYF. In nucleotides, the CDR3 is TGTGCCAGCAGCTTAACGGTCGGACCCACCTACGAGCAGTACTTC. Using reference TRBV7-8 and TRBJ2-7 for the parts outside the CDR3, the full variable domain is GAGVSQSPRYKVAKRGQDVALRCDPISGHVSLFWYQQALGQGPEFLTYFQNEAQLDKSGLPSDRFFAERPEGSVSTLKIQRTQQEDSAVYLCASSLTVGPTYEQYFGPGTRLTVT.

This clonotype was seen more than once but under ten times. CDR3 protein: CASTSTAHQPQHF. The DNA of the CDR3 is TGTGCCAGCACTTCTACGGCCCATCAGCCCCAGCATTTT. V and J are TRBV6-2 or TRBV6-3 and TRBJ1-5, with D unclear. V was trimmed by 7 bases and J by 5 bases, leaving 12 bases between them. Germline CDR1 MNHEY, CDR2 SVGEGT. This CDR3 has 13 amino acids.

This clonotype was counted ten times or more. This chain links TRBV20-1 with TRBJ2-7, with D uncertain. Per the germline V gene, CDR1 is DFQATT and CDR2 is SNEGSKA (reference sequence). The CDR3 is 13 amino acids. The CDR3 loop is CRTGGTYSYEQYF. Here the CDR3 DNA reads TGCAGAACCGGTGGTACATACTCCTACGAGCAGTACTTC.

Regarding this clonotype: Possible read error: a much larger clone is one base away. The V gene is TRBV5-4, the J gene TRBJ1-2; TRBD1 is a possible D gene (6 bases). Germline CDR1 SGHNT, CDR2 YYREEE (reference sequence). The CDR3 sequence is 13 residues long. CDR3 amino acids: CATSSTGSYGYTF. In DNA form, the CDR3 reads TGTGCCACCAGCTCGACAGGATCCTATGGCTACACCTTC.

This clonotype occurred many times. The chain recombines TRBV11-2 with TRBJ2-2; TRBD1 might be the D (5 bases). This CDR3 comprises 14 residues. CDR1 SGHAT and CDR2 FQNNGV come from the germline V gene. The V and J ends lost 5 bases and 4 bases respectively, with 11 bases between them. CDR3 DNA: TGTGCCAGCAGCCTGACAGAGTTCACCGGGGAGCTGTTTTTT. Translated: CASSLTEFTGELFF.

This clonotype was detected ten times or more. V usage is TRBV4-1 and J usage is TRBJ1-4; D is perhaps TRBD1 (5 bases). The CDR3 loop spans 17 amino acids. Trimming took 7 bases from V and 4 from J, leaving 22 bases between them. Germline V gene lookup returns CDR1 MGHRA and CDR2 YSYEKL. Here the CDR3 reads CASKPPGTSSFNEKLFF. The CDR3 nucleotides are TGCGCCAGCAAACCACCGGGGACCTCGTCCTTTAATGAAAAACTGTTTTTT.

For this clonotype: This may be a read error, as it is one base from a much larger clone. The chain joins TRBV29-1 to TRBJ2-7, with 9 nucleotides matching TRBD1. CDR1 SQVTM and CDR2 ANQGSEA come from the germline V gene. CDR3 size: 14 residues. Here the CDR3 DNA reads TGCAGCCATCGCCTGAGGGACAGGGAGGGGACTTGTTGCTTC. Translation: CSHRLRDREGTCCF.

This clonotype showed up many times. The genes are TRBV12-3 or TRBV12-4 and TRBJ2-1, with a tentative D call TRBD2 (6 bases). The germline V and J ends were trimmed by 10 bases and 4 bases, with 20 bases remaining between them. The CDR3 is 15 amino acids. CDR3 sequence (DNA): TGTGCCACCTCGGGCGGGATGGAGAATTACAATGAGCAGTTCTTC. It codes for CATSGGMENYNEQFF.

At least ten counts were recorded for this clonotype. The chain combines TRBV20-1 with TRBJ2-1; 7 bases fit TRBD2. The CDR3 is 15 residues long. CDR1 and CDR2 (germline): DFQATT, SNEGSKA (reference sequence). Losses at the gene ends were 0 bases for V and 4 bases for J; bases not matched to a gene: 6. CDR3 in DNA: TGCAGTGCTAGAGATTACGAGCGGGAATACAATGAGCAGTTCTTC. Residues: CSARDYEREYNEQFF.

This clonotype was detected only a few times. V gene TRBV28 combines with J gene TRBJ2-7, with a possible D match to TRBD1 (6 bases). Between the trimmed V and J ends, which lost 5 bases and 3 bases, there was a span of 11 bases. Germline CDR1 MDHEN, CDR2 SYDVKM. CDR3 size: 13 residues. DNA of the CDR3: TGTGCCAGCAGTCCCACGGACAGCTACGAGCAGTACTTC. Protein: CASSPTDSYEQYF.

The chain recombines TRBV20-1 with TRBJ2-2; no reliable D call. The CDR3 has 15 amino acids. V was clipped by 1 base and J by 1 base, with 10 bases between them. Germline V CDR1 and CDR2: DFQATT, SNEGSKA (reference sequence). The CDR3 is CSARAWAGNTGELFF. The CDR3 DNA sequence: TGCAGTGCTAGAGCCTGGGCAGGGAACACCGGGGAGCTGTTTTTT.

The rearrangement joins TRBV20-1 to TRBJ2-2; TRBD2 agrees at 9 bases. The V and J ends lost 2 bases and 6 bases, in that order; junction bases with no gene match: 7. This CDR3 comprises 15 residues. Looked up from germline, CDR1 is DFQATT and CDR2 is SNEGSKA (reference sequence). The CDR3 DNA is TGCAGTGCTAGACCACAGCGGGAGGAGGCCGGGGAGCTGTTTTTT. Translating it yields CSARPQREEAGELFF.

This clonotype appeared many times. This sequence joins TRBV12-3 or TRBV12-4 and TRBJ2-4; either TRBD1 or TRBD2 may fit D (5 bases each). V gave up 5 bases and J gave up 9 bases, with 17 bases separating them. The CDR3 has 14 residues. DNA for the CDR3: TGTGCCAGCAGTCACGGGACCCCGCCAGCCATTCAGTACTTC. Translation: CASSHGTPPAIQYF.

A word on this clonotype: A read error is likely, as this CDR3 ends without the conserved phenylalanine or tryptophan. The chain links TRBV29-1 to TRBJ2-3; D possibly corresponds to TRBD2 (5 bases). The CDR3 consists of 13 residues. V was shortened by 3 bases and J by 6 bases, with 13 bases between the two germline ends. Germline V gives CDR1 SQVTM, CDR2 ANQGSEA. CDR3 sequence: CSVDRLAADTQYY. CDR3 DNA sequence: TGCAGCGTTGATAGGCTAGCAGCCGATACGCAGTATTAT.

As to this clonotype: The germline gene is not matched at one end of the junction; a read error may be the cause. The chain is built from TRBV2 and TRBJ2-2; a weak D match, TRBD1 (6 bases). The CDR3 length is 16 residues. In germline, CDR1 is SNHLY, CDR2 FYNNEI. CDR3 protein: CASSDRQRRDTGELFF. CDR3 nucleotides: TGTGCCAGCAGTGACCGACAGCGACGGGACACCGGGGAGCTGTTTTTC.

This clonotype was observed at least ten times. This sequence joins TRBV7-6 and TRBJ2-5, with 9 positions matching TRBD1. The germline V gene encodes CDR1 SGHVS and CDR2 FNYEAQ. CDR3 length: 18 residues. The J segment lost 7 bases and the V segment lost 2 bases, leaving 17 bases of the junction unmatched. The CDR3, as DNA: TGTGCCAGCAGCTTAATCTCCCCGGGACAGGGCACCCGGTGGACCCAGTACTTC. It codes for CASSLISPGQGTRWTQYF. Full variable domain (rest looked up from reference TRBV7-6 and TRBJ2-5): GAGVSQSPRYKVTKRGQDVALRCDPISGHVSLYWYRQALGQGPEFLTYFNYEAQQDKSGLPNDRFSAERPEGSISTLTIQRTEQRDSAMYRCASSLISPGQGTRWTQYFGPGTRLLVL.

This clonotype has just a few counts. CDR3 sequence reads: CSARVGTSGSPEFF. CDR3 nucleotide sequence: TGCAGTGCTAGAGTGGGGACTAGCGGGAGTCCGGAGTTCTTC. The J gene is TRBJ2-1, the V gene TRBV20-1; 14 bases match TRBD2. The CDR3 length is 14 residues. Germline CDR1 reads DFQATT; CDR2 reads SNEGSKA (reference sequence). With 1 base clipped from V and 14 bases from J, the junction kept 7 bases outside the gene matches.